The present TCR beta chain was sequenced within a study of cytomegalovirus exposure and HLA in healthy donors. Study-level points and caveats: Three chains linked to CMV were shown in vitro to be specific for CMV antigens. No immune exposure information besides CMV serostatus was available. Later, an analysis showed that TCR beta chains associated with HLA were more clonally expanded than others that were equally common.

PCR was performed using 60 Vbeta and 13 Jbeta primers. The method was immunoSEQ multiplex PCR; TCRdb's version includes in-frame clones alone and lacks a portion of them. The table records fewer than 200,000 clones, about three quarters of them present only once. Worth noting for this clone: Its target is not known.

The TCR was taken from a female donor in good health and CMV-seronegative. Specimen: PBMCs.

The CDR3 reads CSVKTPNTEAFF. DNA of the CDR3: TGCAGCGTCAAGACACCCAACACTGAAGCTTTCTTT. This chain connects TRBV29-1 to TRBJ1-1; D not certain. V lost 6 bases and J 2 bases, leaving 10 bases between the germline ends. The CDR3 runs to 12 residues. Per the germline V gene, CDR1 is SQVTM and CDR2 is ANQGSEA. The full variable domain, in which reference TRBV29-1 and TRBJ1-1 provide the parts outside the CDR3, is SAVISQKPSRDICQRGTSLTIQCQVDSQVTMMFWYRQQPGQSLTLIATANQGSEATYESGFVIDKFPISRPNLTFSTLTVSNMSPEDSSIYLCSVKTPNTEAFFGQGTRLTVV.